Listed here are 3 T cell receptor beta chains from one sample, sequenced in a study of OX40 agonist ivuxolimab in advanced cancers. The assay was immunoSEQ multiplex PCR, and TCRdb's table has in-frame clones only and misses some. Altogether 75,000 to 100,000 clones are present, roughly 84% being singletons, with the ten largest covering approximately 0.3%. The material was CD4+ or CD8+ T cells sorted from blood, obtained in a trial of the OX40 agonist ivuxolimab. The receptors come from an adult with an advanced solid tumor such as melanoma, head and neck, liver or kidney cancer.

The CDR3 DNA reads TGTGCCAGCAGTAGACTAGCGGGCAGGAATGAGCAGTTCTTC. As protein: CASSRLAGRNEQFF. The chain uses TRBV28 and TRBJ2-1; 10 nucleotides line up with TRBD2. CDR1 is MDHEN and CDR2 is SYDVKM in the germline V gene. V was clipped by 5 bases and J by 7 bases; unmatched bases: 5. This CDR3 spans 14 amino acids.

Of note for this clone: This sample includes further DNA sequences coding for the same CDR3. The rearrangement links TRBV27 to TRBJ1-5; D unresolved. This CDR3 has 14 residues. Germline loops: CDR1 MNHEY, CDR2 SMNVEV (reference sequence). V was pared by 8 bases and J by 0 bases, with 11 bases between. CDR3 coding DNA: TGTGCCAGCTCTTACAGCTATAGCAATCAGCCCCAGCATTTT. Translated: CASSYSYSNQPQHF.

The gene calls are TRBV6-1 and TRBJ2-2, with D perhaps matching TRBD1 (5 bases). The CDR3 sequence is 13 residues long. The V end was cut by 6 bases, the J end by 3 bases, with 8 bases between. Germline-derived CDR1 and CDR2 are MNHNS and SASEGT. Written as DNA, the CDR3 is TGTGCCAGCAGAGCAGGGTACACCGGGGAGCTGTTTTTT. The encoded protein is CASRAGYTGELFF.